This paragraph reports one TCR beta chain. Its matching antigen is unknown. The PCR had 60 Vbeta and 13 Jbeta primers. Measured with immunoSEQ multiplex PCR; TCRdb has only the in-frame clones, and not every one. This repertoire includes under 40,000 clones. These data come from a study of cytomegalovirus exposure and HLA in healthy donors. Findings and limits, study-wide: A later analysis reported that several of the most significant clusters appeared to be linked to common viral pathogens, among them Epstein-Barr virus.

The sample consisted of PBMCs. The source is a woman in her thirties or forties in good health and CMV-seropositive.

The CDR3 region is CASSGMTGENWETQYF. Written as DNA, the CDR3 is TGTGCCAGCAGTGGTATGACAGGGGAGAATTGGGAGACCCAGTACTTC. The rearrangement joins TRBV6-1 to TRBJ2-5; 8 positions match TRBD1. From germline, CDR1 is MNHNS and CDR2 SASEGT. The CDR3 totals 16 residues. V lost 4 bases and J lost 5; bases outside the gene matches: 12.